The rows below give T cell receptor beta chains drawn from one sample of a study of blood T cell repertoires in COVID-19. Here immunoSEQ multiplex PCR was the method, and the copy in TCRdb shows in-frame clones only, minus some. The data contain a few hundred thousand clones, around 88% of them singletons. The specimen sequenced was peripheral blood. The receptors here all came from a young woman with COVID-19, enrolled during active disease. Both conserved end residues are part of each CDR3. Each record gives: V gene, D gene, J gene, clone size, CDR3 protein, CDR3 DNA. D genes are given only for firm matches. Only some rows state a clone size, as once, few, many or a class for expanded clones.

>TRBV10-3|-|TRBJ2-5|-
CAISEASAQETQYF
TGTGCCATCAGTGAGGCCAGCGCTCAAGAGACCCAGTACTTC
>TRBV7-9|TRBD1|TRBJ1-3|-
CASSPGTGEIGNTIYF
TGTGCCAGCAGCCCCGGGACAGGGGAAATTGGAAACACCATATATTTT
>TRBV27|-|TRBJ2-2|-
CASSSPKSKLFF
TGTGCCAGCAGTTCGCCCAAGAGTAAGCTGTTTTTT
>TRBV7-8|-|TRBJ2-7|-
CASSLSGLNYEQYF
TGTGCCAGCAGCTTATCTGGGCTAAACTACGAGCAGTACTTC
>TRBV19|-|TRBJ2-5|-
CASTTGIWEETQYF
TGTGCCAGTACAACAGGGATTTGGGAAGAGACCCAGTACTTC
>TRBV11-3|TRBD1|TRBJ2-1|once
CASSLGLGTEVFF
TGTGCCAGCAGCTTAGGGCTCGGGACAGAGGTGTTCTTC
>TRBV18|TRBD2|TRBJ2-1|-
CASSPLAGGLGNEQFF
TGTGCCAGCTCACCACTGGCGGGGGGCCTGGGGAATGAGCAGTTCTTC
>TRBV2|-|TRBJ1-3|-
CASSGSRGSGNTIYF
TGTGCCAGCAGTGGAAGCAGGGGCTCTGGAAACACCATATATTTT
>TRBV5-8|-|TRBJ1-2|once
CASSLLQGGLGYTF
TGTGCCAGCAGCTTGCTTCAGGGAGGTTTGGGCTACACCTTC
>TRBV30|TRBD1|TRBJ1-1|-
CAWRTLQGAYTEAFF
TGTGCCTGGAGGACCTTACAGGGGGCTTACACTGAAGCTTTCTTT
>TRBV7-3|-|TRBJ2-3|-
CASSSISGDTQYF
TGTGCCAGCAGCTCTATATCGGGGGATACGCAGTATTTT
>TRBV5-1|-|TRBJ1-2|-
CASSLEGGGYTF
TGCGCCAGCAGCTTAGAGGGAGGTGGCTACACCTTC
>TRBV5-1|TRBD1|TRBJ1-4|-
CASSPGTGGATREKLFF
TGCGCCAGCAGCCCAGGGACAGGGGGCGCGACGAGGGAAAAACTGTTTTTT
>TRBV7-9|-|TRBJ1-1|-
CASSLVPGLSEAFF
TGTGCCAGCAGCTTAGTGCCAGGGCTTTCTGAAGCTTTCTTT
>TRBV3-1/TRBV3-2|TRBD1|TRBJ2-7|once
CASSPTSGGYEQYF
TGTGCCAGCAGCCCCACCTCAGGGGGCTACGAGCAGTACTTC
>TRBV6-5|-|TRBJ1-6|once
CASSYSDSNSPLHF
TGTGCCAGCAGTTACTCGGACAGTAATTCACCCCTCCACTTT